Described below is a single T cell receptor beta chain sequence and its context. In this sample, this clone turned up once. Its antigen specificity is not known. There are no base qualities to consult, and no much larger clone falls within one base. This sample stems from a study of blood T cell repertoires in COVID-19 (TCRdb year 2020). Background for the entire study: Samples from collaborators originated in the United States, Italy and Spain and spanned both the acute and convalescent phases of COVID-19. Sample metadata almost always included a de-identified subject ID, COVID-19 status, age in years and sex. The repertoires were released in a freely available public database meant as a resource for research on the immune response to SARS-CoV-2. Where available, HLA class I and class II types were obtained from metadata supplied by the sample provider rather than from assay-based typing. The prospective study material was composed of cDNA or gDNA derived from T cells, B-cell-depleted T cells, or PBMCs. The samples were drawn from the first 160 participants of the ongoing ImmuneRACE study and from 1,254 subjects provided by 6 global collaborators. The dataset comprised deeply sampled blood TCRbeta repertoires from subjects exposed to, actively infected with, or recovered from COVID-19. Beyond this particular receptor, the publication reports: Clinical and demographic metadata were provided uncurated, with the amount varying by source and participant.

Another Seattle source contributed samples from volunteer blood donors who had recovered from COVID-19. The collaborating institutions used their own protocols to collect whole blood in K2EDTA tubes. Collaborator samples were shipped for TCRbeta analysis as frozen whole blood, isolated PBMCs, or DNA extracted from either sample type. For CDR1 and CDR2, the germline V gene (reference sequence) lists WNHNN and SYGVQD. From the cysteine up to the phenylalanine, the CDR3 has a length of 16 residues. The kept DNA is CDR3 alone, 48 bases in frame from the first base. Trimming removed 4 bases from V and 0 bases from J, leaving 13 bases between the germline ends. TCRbeta CDR3 regions were amplified from genomic DNA by means of the immunoSEQ Assay, a bias-controlled multiplex PCR. The original methods were these. The number of nucleated cells in each sample was estimated from the amplification of reference gene primers within the assay. To quantify the absolute abundance of each unique TCRbeta CDR3 rearrangement, sequence reads were collapsed and filtered. For each sample, productive Simpson clonality was calculated as the square root of Simpson's diversity index across productive rearrangements. TCRdb carries this immuneACCESS record with in-frame sequences only. Its versions omit some clonotypes, under half of them owing to an unresolved V gene in the studies checked, with the rest unexplained. That table furnishes V, J and clone size, whereas the DNA furnished D and trimming. For this sample there are 200,000 to 250,000 clones; about 85% appear just once. The top ten clones comprise roughly 12% of the sample.

Here the chain combines TRBV10-1 and TRBJ1-3; TRBD1 is possibly the D segment (5 matching bases). Sequencing was carried out using peripheral blood. This clonotype was obtained from a woman between 18 and 30 years old who had recovered from COVID-19. The CDR3 protein sequence reads: CASSGGLGGSGNTIYF. Here is the DNA: TGCGCCAGCAGTGGAGGATTGGGGGGCTCTGGAAACACCATATATTTT.